The rows below give T cell receptor beta chains drawn from one sample of a study of shared clonotypes between healthy human individuals. Clones were read by immunoSEQ multiplex PCR, and TCRdb kept only the in-frame ones, dropping some. The sample contains about 980,000 clones, over 60% of which appear only once. What was sequenced was memory CD4+ T cells sorted from blood. The receptors come from a man aged 18 to 35 in good health. Both conserved end residues are part of each CDR3. The D gene is left open where the match is weak. Clone size appears in some rows only: once, few, many, or a class for an expanded clone.

TRBV5-4	TRBD1	-	TRBJ1-4	CASSLGGGSTATNEKLFF	TGTGCCAGCAGCTTGGGAGGGGGCTCCACCGCAACTAATGAAAAACTGTTTTTT
TRBV7-2	-	-	TRBJ1-2	CASSLGGGRYTF	TGTGCCAGCAGCTTAGGTGGGGGGCGCTACACCTTC
TRBV4-3	-	-	TRBJ2-7	CASSQDSLRPGSPYEQYF	TGCGCCAGCAGCCAAGATAGCCTAAGACCCGGTTCACCCTACGAGCAGTACTTC
TRBV19	-	-	TRBJ2-7	CASSILAGSSYEQYF	TGTGCCAGTAGTATCTTGGCGGGTTCCTCCTACGAGCAGTACTTC
TRBV6-5	-	-	TRBJ1-3	CASTGRGGSGNTIYF	TGTGCCAGCACCGGAAGGGGAGGCTCTGGAAACACCATATATTTT
TRBV13	TRBD2	-	TRBJ2-3	CASSLEIAGGRDTDTQYF	TGTGCCAGCAGCCTCGAGATAGCGGGGGGGCGAGACACAGATACGCAGTATTTT
TRBV5-4	-	-	TRBJ2-2	CASSLGRGTGELFF	TGTGCCAGCAGCTTGGGCAGAGGCACCGGGGAGCTGTTTTTT
TRBV5-8	-	-	TRBJ2-1	CASSLGESLASNEQFF	TGTGCCAGCAGCTTGGGTGAGAGTCTAGCCTCCAATGAGCAGTTCTTC
TRBV2	TRBD1	-	TRBJ2-1	CATKDRGIYNEQFF	TGTGCCACCAAGGACAGGGGGATTTACAATGAGCAGTTCTTC
TRBV6-1	-	-	TRBJ1-3	CASSVYPGNTIYF	TGTGCCAGCAGTGTATACCCCGGAAACACCATATATTTT
TRBV19	TRBD1	-	TRBJ1-1	CASSATGGRGTEAFF	TGTGCCAGTAGTGCTACAGGGGGTCGGGGCACTGAAGCTTTCTTT
TRBV18	-	-	TRBJ1-1	CASSPSWDTEAFF	TGTGCCAGCTCACCGAGTTGGGACACTGAAGCTTTCTTT
TRBV10-2	TRBD1	-	TRBJ2-7	CASSYGTAYEQYF	TGCGCCAGCAGTTACGGGACAGCCTACGAGCAGTACTTC
TRBV2	-	few	TRBJ1-6	CASSDSGADNSPLHF	TGTGCCAGCAGTGATTCGGGGGCCGATAATTCACCCCTCCACTTT
TRBV7-8	TRBD1	-	TRBJ1-5	CASSPGQGLPPQHF	TGTGCCAGCAGCCCCGGACAGGGCCTTCCGCCCCAGCATTTT
TRBV7-2	-	-	TRBJ2-2	CASSYFRDTGELFF	TGTGCCAGCAGCTATTTCAGGGACACCGGGGAGCTGTTTTTT
TRBV5-1	TRBD1	-	TRBJ1-1	CASSLEGGAGTEAFF	TGCGCCAGCAGCTTAGAAGGGGGCGCGGGCACTGAAGCTTTCTTT
TRBV7-6	-	few	TRBJ2-7	CASSRGPGTLSYEQYF	TGTGCCAGCAGCCGGGGTCCCGGGACACTCTCCTACGAGCAGTACTTC
TRBV15	TRBD2	-	TRBJ2-1	CATSRDWGAGLYNEQFF	TGTGCCACCAGCAGAGATTGGGGAGCGGGACTTTACAATGAGCAGTTCTTC
TRBV5-6	-	-	TRBJ2-7	CASSLVQGYEQYF	TGTGCCAGCAGCTTAGTACAGGGCTACGAGCAGTACTTC